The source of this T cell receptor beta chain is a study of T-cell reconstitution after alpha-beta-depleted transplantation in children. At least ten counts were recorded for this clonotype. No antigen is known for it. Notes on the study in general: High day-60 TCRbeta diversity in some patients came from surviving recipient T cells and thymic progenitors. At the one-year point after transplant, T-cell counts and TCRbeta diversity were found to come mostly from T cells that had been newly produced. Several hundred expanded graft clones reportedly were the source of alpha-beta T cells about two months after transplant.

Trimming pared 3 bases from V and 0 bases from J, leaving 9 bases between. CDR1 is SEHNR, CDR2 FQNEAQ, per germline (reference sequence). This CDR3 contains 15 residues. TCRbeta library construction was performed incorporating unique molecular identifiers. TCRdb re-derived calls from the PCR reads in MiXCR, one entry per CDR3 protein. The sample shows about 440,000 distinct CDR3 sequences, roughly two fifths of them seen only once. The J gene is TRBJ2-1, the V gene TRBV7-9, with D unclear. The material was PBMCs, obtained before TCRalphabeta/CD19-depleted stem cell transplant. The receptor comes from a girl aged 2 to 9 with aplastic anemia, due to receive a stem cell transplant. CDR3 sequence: CASSFSELSYNEQFF. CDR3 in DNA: TGTGCCAGCAGCTTCTCAGAGCTCTCCTACAATGAGCAGTTCTTC.